This TCR beta chain was found in a study of blood T cell repertoires in COVID-19. The method was immunoSEQ multiplex PCR; TCRdb's version includes in-frame clones alone and lacks a portion of them. The sample holds approximately 51,000 clones, around 90% seen once. The CDR3 covers 17 residues. Looked up from germline, CDR1 is SGHDN and CDR2 is FVKESK. V was clipped by 1 base and J by 1 base, with 14 bases between them. The sample comprised peripheral blood. The sequence came from a man aged 45 to 65 with active COVID-19. The genes are TRBV14 and TRBJ1-3; no clear D. The DNA for the CDR3 is TGTGCCAGCAGCCAAGCATGGCGGGGAAGGTCTGGAAACACCATATATTTT. Translating it yields CASSQAWRGRSGNTIYF. Drawing the rest from reference TRBV14 and TRBJ1-3, the complete variable domain is EAGVTQFPSHSVIEKGQTVTLRCDPISGHDNLYWYRRVMGKEIKFLLHFVKESKQDESGMPNNRFLAERTGGTYSTLKVQPAELEDSGVYFCASSQAWRGRSGNTIYFGEGSWLTVV.